This T cell receptor (beta chain) was found in a study of control samples from healthy donors and cancer patients. Here immunoSEQ multiplex PCR was the method, and the copy in TCRdb shows in-frame clones only, minus some. The table counts fewer than 200,000 clones; around 2% lies in the top ten. CDR3 length: 16 residues. Germline assignment: CDR1 SGHTA and CDR2 FQGNSA. Trimming left V 1 base short and J 7 bases short, with 19 bases between. The chain recombines TRBV7-2 with TRBJ1-2; weak D call: TRBD1 (6 bases). The sequence derives from a woman aged 25 to 45 in good health. The sequenced sample consisted of blood. CDR3 protein: CASSLVSSRGLSGYTF. The CDR3 DNA follows: TGTGCCAGCAGCTTAGTAAGCAGTCGGGGGCTAAGTGGCTACACCTTC. The variable domain in full, completed from reference TRBV7-2 and TRBJ1-2, reads GAGVSQSPSNKVTEKGKDVELRCDPISGHTALYWYRQSLGQGLEFLIYFQGNSAPDKSGLPSDRFSAERTGGSVSTLTIQRTQQEDSAVYLCASSLVSSRGLSGYTFGSGTRLTVV.